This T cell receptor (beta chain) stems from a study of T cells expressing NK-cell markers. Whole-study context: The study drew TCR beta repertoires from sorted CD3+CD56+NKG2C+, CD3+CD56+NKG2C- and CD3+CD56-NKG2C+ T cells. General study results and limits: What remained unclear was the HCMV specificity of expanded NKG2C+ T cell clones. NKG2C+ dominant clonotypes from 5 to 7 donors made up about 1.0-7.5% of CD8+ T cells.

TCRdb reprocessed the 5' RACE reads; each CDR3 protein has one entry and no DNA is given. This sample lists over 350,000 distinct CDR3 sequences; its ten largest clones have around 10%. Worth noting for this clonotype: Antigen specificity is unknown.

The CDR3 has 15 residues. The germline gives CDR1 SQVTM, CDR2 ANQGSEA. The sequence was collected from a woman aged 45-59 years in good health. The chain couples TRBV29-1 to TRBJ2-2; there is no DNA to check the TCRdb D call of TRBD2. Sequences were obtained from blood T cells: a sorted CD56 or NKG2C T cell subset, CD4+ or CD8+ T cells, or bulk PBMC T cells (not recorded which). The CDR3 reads CSVQSGSANTGELFF.